This T cell receptor beta chain stems from a study of blood T cell repertoires in COVID-19. Here immunoSEQ multiplex PCR was the method, and the copy in TCRdb shows in-frame clones only, minus some. The sample has 55,000 to 80,000 clones; around nine tenths are singletons. There are 16 residues in the CDR3. Germline V lookup: CDR1 MNHEY, CDR2 SMNVEV (reference sequence). Trimming cost V 6 bases and J 4 bases; bases outside gene matches: 12. Sequences were obtained from peripheral blood. The origin of this receptor is a woman aged 55-75 years with acute or convalescent COVID-19. V is TRBV27 and J is TRBJ1-2; 9 bases are shared with TRBD1. The CDR3 loop reads CASRLDRGAGPYGYTF. The DNA of the CDR3 is TGTGCCAGCAGGTTGGACAGGGGCGCTGGCCCCTATGGCTACACCTTC.